The 31 T cell receptor beta chains below come from one sample, sequenced in a study of regulatory and conventional T cells in RAG deficiency. Genomic DNA came from blood conventional CD4+ T cells gated CD25-low CD127-high. Libraries were prepared by immunoSEQ multiplex PCR; TCRdb keeps only in-frame clonotypes and omits some of them. The data contain approximately 21,000 clones, around 97% of them singletons. A further study also used this sample, focusing on regulatory T cells. That work states: Primers: 52 TRBV forward and 13 TRBJ reverse.

The source material was CD25- CD4+ T cells sorted from blood. The receptors here all came from a human donor in good health.

The DNA of the CDR3 is TGTGCCAGCAGTGGAGGACAGGGAAACACCATATATTTT. Amino acids: CASSGGQGNTIYF. J is TRBJ1-3 and V is TRBV2; perhaps TRBD1 as D (6 bases). Looked up from germline, CDR1 is SNHLY and CDR2 is FYNNEI. This CDR3 is built from 13 residues. Trimming took 4 bases from V and 4 from J, leaving 8 bases between them.

The rearrangement uses TRBV5-6 and TRBJ1-3; no firm D call. This CDR3 has 14 amino acids. V gave up 1 base and J gave up 2 bases, with 7 bases separating them. Germline CDR1 is SGHDT and CDR2 is YYEEEE. The CDR3 DNA reads as TGTGCCAGCAGCTTGCTCGAGCCTGGAAACACCATATATTTT. Translation gives CASSLLEPGNTIYF.

The chain has TRBV11-2 and TRBJ2-7; D is possibly TRBD1 (5 bases). V was shortened by 4 bases and J by 3 bases, with 13 bases between the two germline ends. Germline V gives CDR1 SGHAT, CDR2 FQNNGV. The CDR3 runs 14 residues. The CDR3 nucleotides read TGTGCCAGCAGCTCTAACAAGGGGTACTACGAGCAGTACTTC. Protein sequence: CASSSNKGYYEQYF.

The chain couples TRBV7-3 to TRBJ2-1; 8 nucleotides agree with TRBD2. The CDR3 runs 13 residues. V lost 2 bases to trimming and J lost 7 bases; unmatched junction nucleotides: 1. Per germline, CDR1 SGHTA and CDR2 FQGTGA. CDR3 loop: CASSLGGGNEQFF. Here the CDR3 DNA reads TGTGCCAGCAGCTTAGGCGGGGGGAATGAGCAGTTCTTC. Filled out from reference TRBV7-3 and TRBJ2-1, the complete variable domain reads GAGVSQTPSNKVTEKGKYVELRCDPISGHTALYWYRQSLGQGPEFLIYFQGTGAADDSGLPNDRFFAVRPEGSVSTLKIQRTERGDSAVYLCASSLGGGNEQFFGPGTRLTVL.

This sequence joins TRBV11-2 and TRBJ1-6, with D possibly TRBD1 on 6 matching bases. CDR3 length equals 16 residues. Per germline, CDR1 SGHAT and CDR2 FQNNGV. Trimming shortened V by 2 bases and J by 0 bases, and 8 bases separated the two germline ends. In DNA, the CDR3 is TGTGCCAGCAGCTTAACAGGGTACTCCTATAATTCACCCCTCCACTTT. The encoded protein is CASSLTGYSYNSPLHF. Looking up the rest from reference TRBV11-2 and TRBJ1-6 gives the full variable domain: EAGVAQSPRYKIIEKRQSVAFWCNPISGHATLYWYQQILGQGPKLLIQFQNNGVVDDSQLPKDRFSAERLKGVDSTLKIQPAKLEDSAVYLCASSLTGYSYNSPLHFGNGTRLTVT.

V gene TRBV4-2 combines with J gene TRBJ1-4, with D maybe TRBD1 (6 bases). With 0 bases removed from V and 8 bases from J, the gap between germline ends came to 19 bases. There are 17 residues in the CDR3. Germline V CDR1 and CDR2: LGHNA, YNFKEQ. CDR3 nucleotides: TGTGCCAGCAGCCAAGACAGTAAAGGGACATGGGACGAAAAACTGTTTTTT. It is translated as CASSQDSKGTWDEKLFF.

On this clone itself: This is likely an artifact of a read error, given a far larger clone one base away. CDR3 sequence (DNA): TGTGCCAGCAGTGATGGAGGGAAGGACACTCAAGCTTTCTTT. Translated, it gives CASSDGGKDTQAFF. The chain has TRBV25-1 and TRBJ1-1, with a possible D match to TRBD1 (5 bases). CDR3 length equals 14 residues. Germline V gene lookup returns CDR1 MGHDK and CDR2 SYGVNS.

The chain links TRBV19 to TRBJ1-1, with D maybe TRBD1 (5 bases). Trimming cost V 3 bases and J 5 bases, with 10 bases left between them. This CDR3 region has 13 residues. CDR1 LNHDA and CDR2 SQIVND come from the germline V gene (reference sequence). The CDR3 DNA reads as TGTGCCAGTAGTATGGGCAGGGTGACTGAAGCTTTCTTT. Translation: CASSMGRVTEAFF.

This chain's CDR3 is CASMRLAGGLGEQYF. The CDR3 nucleotides are TGTGCCAGCATGAGACTAGCGGGGGGCCTGGGCGAGCAGTACTTC. The chain carries TRBV6-1 and TRBJ2-7, with 13 bases matching TRBD2. The CDR3 has 15 amino acids. Germline lookup yields CDR1 MNHNS and CDR2 SASEGT. After removal of 7 bases from V and 6 bases from J, the junction contained 9 bases not matched to a gene.

V usage is TRBV11-2 and J usage is TRBJ1-6, with unresolved D. The CDR3 extends over 15 amino acids. V shed 1 base and J shed 9 bases, with 13 bases lying between them. Per the germline V gene, CDR1 is SGHAT and CDR2 is FQNNGV. The CDR3 DNA is TGTGCCAGCAGCTTAGTTCCACAGAGGGCTTCACCCCTCCACTTT. Translating it yields CASSLVPQRASPLHF.

This clone has more than one count but fewer than ten. V usage is TRBV10-3 and J usage is TRBJ1-2; 9 bases are shared with TRBD1. CDR3 size: 14 residues. Germline V gene lookup returns CDR1 ENHRY and CDR2 SYGVKD. With V trimmed by 6 bases and J by 4 bases, 6 bases remained unmatched. The CDR3 region is CAIRATGGIYGYTF. Here the CDR3 DNA reads TGTGCCATCAGAGCTACAGGGGGCATCTATGGCTACACCTTC.

The chain couples TRBV28 to TRBJ1-4; a possible D gene is TRBD1 (6 bases). Between the trimmed V and J ends, which lost 7 bases and 8 bases, there was a span of 17 bases. This CDR3 spans 14 amino acids. The germline gives CDR1 MDHEN, CDR2 SYDVKM. This CDR3 reads CASIPGGGREKLFF. The DNA for the CDR3 is TGTGCCAGCATTCCTGGGGGCGGGAGGGAAAAACTGTTTTTT. Based on the CDR3 plus reference TRBV28 and TRBJ1-4, the full variable domain is DVKVTQSSRYLVKRTGEKVFLECVQDMDHENMFWYRQDPGLGLRLIYFSYDVKMKEKGDIPEGYSVSREKKERFSLILESASTNQTSMYLCASIPGGGREKLFFGSGTQLSVL.

The genes are TRBV2 and TRBJ1-1; D call uncertain. The CDR3 runs to 11 residues. Trimming took off 5 bases at V and 2 bases at J, with 3 bases between the two ends. Germline loops: CDR1 SNHLY, CDR2 FYNNEI. CDR3 sequence: CASSQNTEAFF. DNA for the CDR3: TGTGCCAGCAGTCAAAACACTGAAGCTTTCTTT. The full variable domain, in which reference TRBV2 and TRBJ1-1 provide the parts outside the CDR3, is EPEVTQTPSHQVTQMGQEVILRCVPISNHLYFYWYRQILGQKVEFLVSFYNNEISEKSEIFDDQFSVERPDGSNFTLKIRSTKLEDSAMYFCASSQNTEAFFGQGTRLTVV.

The CDR3 DNA reads TGTGCCAGCCTCAGGGGGAAGTACTTC. Its translation: CASLRGKYF. The rearrangement joins TRBV21-1 to TRBJ2-7; the table's TRBD1 call for D was not verified on the DNA. TRBV21-1 is annotated as a pseudogene. The CDR3 runs to 9 residues.

J is TRBJ2-7 and V is TRBV9, with 8 bases fitting TRBD1. Losses at the gene ends were 2 bases for V and 3 bases for J; bases not matched to a gene: 4. The CDR3 has 14 residues. The germline CDR1 and CDR2 sequences are SGDLS and YYNGEE. CDR3 sequence: CASSVGQGDYEQYF. CDR3 in DNA: TGTGCCAGCAGCGTTGGACAGGGCGACTACGAGCAGTACTTC.

The chain is built from TRBV15 and TRBJ2-3, with D possibly TRBD2 on 5 matching bases. The CDR3 runs to 17 residues. Trimming removed 4 bases at V and 4 bases at J, with 21 bases between. Germline-derived CDR1 and CDR2 are LNHNV and YYDKDF (reference sequence). The CDR3 here is CATSKSRGPVVADTQYF. As DNA, the CDR3 is TGTGCCACCAGCAAGTCCCGAGGGCCCGTCGTCGCAGATACGCAGTATTTT.

The rearrangement links TRBV6-5 to TRBJ1-2; weak D call: TRBD1 (5 bases). This CDR3 contains 15 residues. The germline CDR1 and CDR2 sequences are MNHEY and SVGAGI. The V end lost 0 bases, the J end lost 4 bases, and 12 bases lay between the germline ends. The CDR3: CASSYSGGNLYGYTF. The CDR3 nucleotides read TGTGCCAGCAGTTACTCGGGGGGGAACCTCTATGGCTACACCTTC.

The rearrangement uses TRBV5-1 and TRBJ1-2, with D possibly being TRBD1 (5 bases). The germline gives CDR1 SGHRS, CDR2 YFSETQ. The CDR3 runs to 15 residues. Trimming removed 0 bases from V and 3 bases from J, with 12 bases in between. The CDR3 DNA reads TGCGCCAGCAGCTTGGCCGGGGGAGGGGACTATGGCTACACCTTC. It specifies CASSLAGGGDYGYTF.

V is TRBV19 and J is TRBJ1-5, with D possibly being TRBD1 (6 bases). From germline, CDR1 is LNHDA and CDR2 SQIVND (reference sequence). CDR3 length equals 16 residues. Trimming took off 6 bases at V and 0 bases at J, with 15 bases between the two ends. CDR3 in amino acids: CASRRDTGYSNQPQHF. CDR3 nucleotide sequence: TGTGCCAGTAGGAGGGACACCGGTTATAGCAATCAGCCCCAGCATTTT.

Only one count was recorded for this clone. The V gene is TRBV10-3, the J gene TRBJ2-1, with 8 nucleotides matching TRBD2. Trimming cost V 6 bases and J 5 bases; bases outside gene matches: 3. Germline lookup yields CDR1 ENHRY and CDR2 SYGVKD. This CDR3 region has 13 residues. The CDR3 reads CAIRSGGNNEQFF. CDR3 coding DNA: TGTGCCATCAGGTCGGGAGGGAACAATGAGCAGTTCTTC.

The gene calls are TRBV9 and TRBJ1-6; 11 positions match TRBD1. Trimming removed 4 bases from V and 9 bases from J; junction bases left unmatched: 6. This CDR3 has 15 residues. Germline V gives CDR1 SGDLS, CDR2 YYNGEE. The CDR3 DNA follows: TGTGCCAGCAGCCCCGAGGGGACAGGGGGTTCACCCCTCCACTTT. Translating it yields CASSPEGTGGSPLHF.

This clone was picked up one time. The DNA for the CDR3 is TGTGCCAGCAGTTTTATCGGAGATACGCAGTATTTT. Translated: CASSFIGDTQYF. The V and J genes are TRBV6-6 and TRBJ2-3; no reliable D call. Germline V CDR1 and CDR2: MNHNY, SVGAGI (reference sequence). This CDR3 contains 12 residues. Trimming pared 4 bases from V and 5 bases from J, leaving 7 bases between.

The V gene is TRBV6-5, the J gene TRBJ1-1, with D perhaps TRBD1 (5 bases). V was pared by 5 bases and J by 3 bases, with 16 bases between. Germline V gives CDR1 MNHEY, CDR2 SVGAGI. The length of the CDR3 is 15 residues. The CDR3 loop reads CASSMSGGEYTEAFF. DNA for the CDR3: TGTGCCAGCAGTATGTCGGGAGGGGAGTACACTGAAGCTTTCTTT.

V gene TRBV6-1 combines with J gene TRBJ1-1; D perhaps matches TRBD1 (5 bases). Germline lookup yields CDR1 MNHNS and CDR2 SASEGT. CDR3 size: 12 residues. Trimming took off 6 bases at V and 4 bases at J, with 9 bases between the two ends. CDR3 sequence: CASRRQSTEAFF. CDR3 DNA: TGTGCCAGCAGGAGACAGAGCACTGAAGCTTTCTTT.

V and J are TRBV7-9 and TRBJ1-2; tentative D call: TRBD1 (5 bases). The CDR3 is made up of 14 amino acids. V shed 5 bases and J shed 6 bases, with 16 bases lying between them. In germline, CDR1 is SEHNR, CDR2 FQNEAQ (reference sequence). CDR3 sequence: CASSRLPGGDGYTF. The DNA for the CDR3 is TGTGCCAGCAGCCGACTCCCCGGGGGGGATGGCTACACCTTC.

This chain uses TRBV30 with TRBJ1-2; D remains unclear. The V gene lost 1 base and the J gene lost 8 bases, with 11 bases spanning the gap. Germline V gene data show CDR1 as GTSNPN and CDR2 as SVGIG (reference sequence). This CDR3 is built from 12 residues. The CDR3 sequence: CAWSGPGIGYTF. CDR3 DNA sequence: TGTGCCTGGAGTGGGCCCGGGATCGGCTACACCTTC. The full variable domain, rest sourced from reference TRBV30 and TRBJ1-2, is SQTIHQWPATLVQPVGSPLSLECTVEGTSNPNLYWYRQAAGRGLQLLFYSVGIGQISSEVPQNLSASRPQDRQFILSSKKLLLSDSGFYLCAWSGPGIGYTFGSGTRLTVV.

The genes are TRBV7-2 and TRBJ2-3, with 9 bases lining up with TRBD2. CDR1 is SGHTA, CDR2 FQGNSA, per germline. The CDR3 spans 15 residues. The trim removed 5 bases at V and 3 bases at J, leaving 6 bases unmatched. CDR3 amino acids: CASSPKRGDTDTQYF. The CDR3 DNA sequence: TGTGCCAGCAGCCCGAAGCGGGGGGATACAGATACGCAGTATTTT.

This clone was detected a few times. This chain connects TRBV5-6 to TRBJ1-4; D is undetermined. V lost 3 bases, J lost 5 bases, and 14 bases lay in between. Germline loops: CDR1 SGHDT, CDR2 YYEEEE. The CDR3 loop spans 15 amino acids. The CDR3 nucleotides are TGTGCCAGCAGCTCGGCAAGAACGGAGAATGAAAAACTGTTTTTT. It translates to CASSSARTENEKLFF.

The chain uses TRBV28 and TRBJ1-3, with 8 nucleotides matching TRBD1. The V gene end was trimmed by 5 bases and the J gene end by 2 bases; junction bases not matched to a gene: 2. The CDR3 has 14 amino acids. Germline V gene lookup returns CDR1 MDHEN and CDR2 SYDVKM. This chain's CDR3 is CASSIQGAGNTIYF. The DNA of the CDR3 is TGTGCCAGCAGTATACAGGGGGCTGGAAACACCATATATTTT. The full variable domain, completed using reference TRBV28 and TRBJ1-3, is DVKVTQSSRYLVKRTGEKVFLECVQDMDHENMFWYRQDPGLGLRLIYFSYDVKMKEKGDIPEGYSVSREKKERFSLILESASTNQTSMYLCASSIQGAGNTIYFGEGSWLTVV.

The chain recombines TRBV13 with TRBJ2-7; TRBD1 might be the D (6 bases). The CDR3 sequence is 16 residues long. Trimming took off 5 bases at V and 1 base at J, with 18 bases between the two ends. Per the germline V gene, CDR1 is PRHDT and CDR2 is FYEKMQ (reference sequence). CDR3 in DNA: TGTGCCAGCAGCCCGTTGTTTGGCAGGGGATCCTACGAGCAGTACTTC. It codes for CASSPLFGRGSYEQYF.

The CDR3 region has the DNA TGTGCCAGCAGGGGGTGGGGACACGGACGGCAGTACTTC. It is translated as CASRGWGHGRQYF. The genes are TRBV11-2 and TRBJ2-7; a weak D match, TRBD1 (6 bases). Between the trimmed V and J ends, which lost 6 bases and 9 bases, there was a span of 18 bases. Germline V gene sequence: CDR1 SGHAT, CDR2 FQNNGV. CDR3 length equals 13 residues. The whole variable domain, filled in from reference TRBV11-2 and TRBJ2-7, reads EAGVAQSPRYKIIEKRQSVAFWCNPISGHATLYWYQQILGQGPKLLIQFQNNGVVDDSQLPKDRFSAERLKGVDSTLKIQPAKLEDSAVYLCASRGWGHGRQYFGPGTRLTVT.